This TCR beta chain came from a study of radiation and T cells in renal cell carcinoma. The wider study: Nephrectomy followed 15 Gy stereotactic body radiation by 4 weeks.

Points from the study as a whole: Without pretreatment biopsies, baseline tumor clonotype presence was undetermined. From baseline, blood top tumor clonotypes peaked at 2 weeks post-radiation.

This CDR3 has 15 residues. The V segment lost 4 bases and the J segment 1 base; nucleotides outside the gene matches: 6. This clone is labeled medium-sized. The target antigen is unknown. Time point in this sample: blood 2 weeks post-SBRT. Noted treatment: 15 Gy SBRT to primary tumor, nephrectomy 4 weeks later. Blood was sampled at baseline, 2 weeks and 4 weeks after SBRT. Clones were sequenced by immunoSEQ multiplex PCR, and TCRdb holds only the in-frame ones, with some missing. The table has about 150,000 clones, over 80% seen once. Sequences were derived from blood, sampled from a patient whose treatment included radiotherapy and nephrectomy. This receptor was obtained from a woman aged 50 to 65 with renal cell carcinoma. The chain carries TRBV5-3 and TRBJ1-1, with 8 bases matching TRBD1. TRBV5-3 is reported as an ORF; its role is uncertain. CDR3 in amino acids: CARSNNRGENTEAFF. DNA for the CDR3: TGTGCCAGAAGCAATAACAGGGGGGAGAACACTGAAGCTTTCTTT.